A single sample gave rise to the 11 T cell receptor beta chains below, sequenced in a study of blood T cell repertoires in COVID-19 (dated by TCRdb to the early 2020s). The library was generated by the immunoSEQ multiplex PCR assay. What TCRdb holds here is the immuneACCESS table cut down to in-frame rearrangements. Part of the clones is not present; checked against another copy, under half of the missing clones reflect an unresolved V gene, and the others are unexplained. Here the sample has about 250,000 clones; almost 90% occur a single time. In total, the top ten clones hold 1.3% to 1.5% of the sample. Sequencing was performed on peripheral blood. All receptors derive from an elderly man with acute or convalescent COVID-19.

This chain joins TRBV4-1 and TRBJ1-6; D is possibly TRBD1 (6 bases). In germline, CDR1 is MGHRA, CDR2 YSYEKL. V was trimmed by 4 bases and J by 5 bases, leaving 12 bases between them. The CDR3 sequence is 15 residues long. CDR3 DNA sequence: TGCGCCAGCAGCCCAAGACAGGCCCATAATTCACCCCTCCACTTT. Its translation: CASSPRQAHNSPLHF.

The chain is built from TRBV18 and TRBJ1-1, with D maybe TRBD1 (6 bases). CDR1 is KGHSH and CDR2 is LQKENI in the germline V gene. The CDR3 runs to 15 residues. Deletions cut 0 bases from V and 1 base from J, with 9 bases between. The CDR3 bases are TGTGCCAGCTCACCACCGGACAGTCAGAACACTGAAGCTTTCTTT. It specifies CASSPPDSQNTEAFF.

This clone was observed a few times. The genes are TRBV3-1 (or the pseudogene TRBV3-2) and TRBJ1-2; 7 bases line up with TRBD1. The length of the CDR3 is 14 residues. Unmatched junction bases numbered 3, after V lost 5 bases and J lost 0 bases. Germline-derived CDR1 and CDR2 are LGHDT and YNNKEL (reference sequence). DNA for the CDR3: TGTGCCAGCAGCTCGGACAGGACTAACTATGGCTACACCTTC. Protein sequence: CASSSDRTNYGYTF.

The V and J genes are TRBV12-5 and TRBJ2-5; tentatively, D is TRBD2 (5 bases). This CDR3 comprises 15 residues. Per germline, CDR1 LGHNT and CDR2 FRNRAP. V lost 7 bases and J lost 2, with 17 bases in between. CDR3 nucleotide sequence: TGTGCTAGTGCCAGGACTCTCGCGCGGCAAGAGACCCAGTACTTC. Translation: CASARTLARQETQYF.

J is TRBJ2-7 and V is TRBV7-9, with 7 bases identical to TRBD1. V gave up 5 bases and J gave up 1 base; unmatched junction bases: 2. CDR3 length: 13 amino acids. From germline, CDR1 is SEHNR and CDR2 FQNEAQ (reference sequence). The CDR3, as DNA: TGTGCCAGCAGCCCGGGACAGTCCTACGAGCAGTACTTC. This encodes CASSPGQSYEQYF.

J is TRBJ2-7 and V is TRBV6-5, with 9 bases fitting TRBD2. After removal of 4 bases from V and 2 bases from J, the junction contained 6 bases not matched to a gene. From germline, CDR1 is MNHEY and CDR2 SVGAGI. CDR3 length equals 15 residues. The CDR3, as DNA: TGTGCCAGCAGTTCCGCAGCGGGAGGAGCCTACGAGCAGTACTTC. Translating gives CASSSAAGGAYEQYF.

V and J are TRBV28 and TRBJ2-7; a weak D match, TRBD2 (6 bases). The CDR3 spans 13 residues. Trimming took off 3 bases at V and 3 bases at J, with 9 bases between the two ends. Germline V CDR1 and CDR2: MDHEN, SYDVKM. As DNA, the CDR3 is TGTGCCAGCAGTTTTGGAGGGGACTACGAGCAGTACTTC. Residues: CASSFGGDYEQYF.

This chain joins TRBV5-1 and TRBJ2-5, with 7 bases identical to TRBD1. The CDR3 runs to 14 residues. With V trimmed by 0 bases and J by 5 bases, 4 bases remained unmatched. The germline CDR1 and CDR2 sequences are SGHRS and YFSETQ. CDR3 sequence (DNA): TGCGCCAGCAGCTTGGGGACCAGGGGGGAGACCCAGTACTTC. It specifies CASSLGTRGETQYF.

The chain recombines TRBV3-1 (or the pseudogene TRBV3-2) with TRBJ1-6, with 9 bases identical to TRBD1. V gave up 3 bases and J gave up 8 bases; unmatched junction bases: 2. The CDR3 has 14 residues. Germline V gene lookup returns CDR1 LGHDT and CDR2 YNNKEL (reference sequence). CDR3 in amino acids: CASSHGDRDSPLHF. DNA for the CDR3: TGTGCCAGCAGCCACGGGGACAGGGATTCACCCCTCCACTTT.

This chain links TRBV15 with TRBJ1-1; D uncertain. From germline, CDR1 is LNHNV and CDR2 YYDKDF (reference sequence). Trimming shortened V by 9 bases and J by 0 bases, and 14 bases separated the two germline ends. The CDR3 contains 14 residues. CDR3 sequence reads: CATKLHSLNTEAFF. The CDR3 nucleotides are TGTGCCACGAAACTACACTCCCTGAACACTGAAGCTTTCTTT.

The chain is built from TRBV29-1 and TRBJ2-1; 8 bases match TRBD2. V shed 5 bases, J shed 6 bases, and the junction held 9 bases outside the gene matches. CDR1 is SQVTM and CDR2 is ANQGSEA in the germline V gene. CDR3 length: 14 amino acids. CDR3 coding DNA: TGCAGCGTTCTACAGCGGGAGCAAGGCAATGAGCAGTTCTTC. It encodes CSVLQREQGNEQFF.